This T cell receptor beta chain was retrieved from a study of T cell responses to AZD1222 COVID-19 vaccine. The study's findings and limits: Possibly, clonal diversity was underestimated; donors were largely white British and included more females.

The germline V gene encodes CDR1 MNHEY and CDR2 SVGAGI. The CDR3 length is 14 residues. Unmatched junction bases numbered 7, after V lost 5 bases and J lost 4 bases. Data came from immunoSEQ multiplex PCR; TCRdb stores just in-frame clones and leaves some out. The repertoire holds about 100,000 clones, with roughly 80% as singletons. Remarks on this clone: The antigen remains undetermined.

The gene calls are TRBV6-5 and TRBJ1-2, with TRBD1 matching over 7 bases. The sample here was peripheral blood, taken on day 0 of AZD1222 vaccination. This receptor was taken from an adult in good health. Here the CDR3 DNA reads TGTGCCAGCAGTAAGGGCAGGGGGACCTATGGCTACACCTTC. Translation gives CASSKGRGTYGYTF.